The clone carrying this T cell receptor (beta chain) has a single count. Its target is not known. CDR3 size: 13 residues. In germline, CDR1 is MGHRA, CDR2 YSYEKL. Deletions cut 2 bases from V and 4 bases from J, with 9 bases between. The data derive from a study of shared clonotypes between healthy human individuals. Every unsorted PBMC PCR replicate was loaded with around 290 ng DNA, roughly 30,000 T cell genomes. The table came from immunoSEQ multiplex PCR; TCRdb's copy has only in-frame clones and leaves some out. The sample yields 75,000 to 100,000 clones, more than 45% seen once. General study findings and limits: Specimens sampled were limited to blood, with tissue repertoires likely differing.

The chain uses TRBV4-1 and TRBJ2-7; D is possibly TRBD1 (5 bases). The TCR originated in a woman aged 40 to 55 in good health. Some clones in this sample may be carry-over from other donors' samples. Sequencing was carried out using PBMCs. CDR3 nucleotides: TGCGCCAGCAGCCAACCAGGGCGATACGAGCAGTACTTC. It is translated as CASSQPGRYEQYF.